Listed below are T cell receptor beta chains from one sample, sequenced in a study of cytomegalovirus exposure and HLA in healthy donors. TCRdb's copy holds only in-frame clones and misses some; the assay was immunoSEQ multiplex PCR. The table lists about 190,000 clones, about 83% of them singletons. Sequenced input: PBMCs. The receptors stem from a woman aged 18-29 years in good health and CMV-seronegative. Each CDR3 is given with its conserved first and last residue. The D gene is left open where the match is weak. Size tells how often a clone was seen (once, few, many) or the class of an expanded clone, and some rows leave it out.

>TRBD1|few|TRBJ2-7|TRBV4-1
TGCGCCAGCAGCCAAGTTAGGGACAGGCTATCACACGAGCAGTACTTC
CASSQVRDRLSHEQYF
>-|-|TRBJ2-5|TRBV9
TGTGCCAGCAGCCCTAACGATGCGAAGACCCAGTACTTC
CASSPNDAKTQYF
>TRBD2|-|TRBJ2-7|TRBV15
TGTGCCACCAGCAGATCCGGGACTAGCGGGTCCTACGAGCAGTACTTC
CATSRSGTSGSYEQYF
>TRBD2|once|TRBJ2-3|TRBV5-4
TGTGCCAGCAGCTTGGGGGGACTAGCGGGAAGTCTTCAAACAGATACGCAGTATTTT
CASSLGGLAGSLQTDTQYF
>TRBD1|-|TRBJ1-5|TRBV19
TGTGCCAGTAGTTTGGACAGGCCCGTTGGGGAGAATCAGCCCCAGCATTTT
CASSLDRPVGENQPQHF
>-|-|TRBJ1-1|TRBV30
TGTGCCTGGAGTGACCTAGTCGGCGCTTTCTTT
CAWSDLVGAFF
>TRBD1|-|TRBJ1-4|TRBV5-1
TGCGCCAGCAGCTTGGGGGGCGAGGGGGCCCCAAGGGAAAAACTGTTTTTT
CASSLGGEGAPREKLFF
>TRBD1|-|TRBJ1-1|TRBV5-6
TGTGCCAGCAGCTTGGGGACAGGCTTGAACACTGAAGCTTTCTTT
CASSLGTGLNTEAFF
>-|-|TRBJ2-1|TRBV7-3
TGTGCCAGCAGCGCTGAAGGGGGTGAGCAGTTCTTC
CASSAEGGEQFF
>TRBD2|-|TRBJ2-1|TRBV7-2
TGTGCCAGCAGCTTTCTAGCGGGAGCGGGACCCTACAATGAGCAGTTCTTC
CASSFLAGAGPYNEQFF
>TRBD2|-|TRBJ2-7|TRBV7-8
TGTGCCAGCAGCTTAGCCGGGACTAGTTATCACGAGCAGTACTTC
CASSLAGTSYHEQYF
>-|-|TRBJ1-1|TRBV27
TGTGCCAGCAGTTTGAACCCACAGGAGTGGAGTTTGAACACTGAAGCTTTCTTT
CASSLNPQEWSLNTEAFF
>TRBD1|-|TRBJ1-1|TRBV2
TGTGCCAGCAGACCGCAGACAGGGAGGAACACTGAAGCTTTCTTT
CASRPQTGRNTEAFF
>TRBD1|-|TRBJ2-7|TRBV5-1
TGCGCCAGCAGCATGGGGACAGGCCCCCACGAGCAGTACTTC
CASSMGTGPHEQYF
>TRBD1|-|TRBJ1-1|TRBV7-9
TGTGCCAGCAGACTAACAGGGGGGGTTGCTGAAGCTTTCTTT
CASRLTGGVAEAFF
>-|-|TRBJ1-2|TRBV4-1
TGCGCCAGCAGCCAACTCCCCGGGGCAGGGGCCTATTACTATGGCTACACCTTC
CASSQLPGAGAYYYGYTF
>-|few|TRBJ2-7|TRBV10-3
TGTGCCATCAGTGAGACAGGCAGCTCCTACGAGCAGTACTTC
CAISETGSSYEQYF
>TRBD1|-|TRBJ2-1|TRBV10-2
TGCGCCAGCAACCCGATGACAGGGCCCTACAATGAGCAGTTCTTC
CASNPMTGPYNEQFF
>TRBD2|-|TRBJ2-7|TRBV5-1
TGCGCCAGCAGCTTGGCGTCTAGCGGGGGAGCTTTCCCCTACGAGCAGTACTTC
CASSLASSGGAFPYEQYF
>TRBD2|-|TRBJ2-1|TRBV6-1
TGTGCCAGCAGTGAAGGGAGCGGGGGGTTTGATGAGCAGTTCTTC
CASSEGSGGFDEQFF